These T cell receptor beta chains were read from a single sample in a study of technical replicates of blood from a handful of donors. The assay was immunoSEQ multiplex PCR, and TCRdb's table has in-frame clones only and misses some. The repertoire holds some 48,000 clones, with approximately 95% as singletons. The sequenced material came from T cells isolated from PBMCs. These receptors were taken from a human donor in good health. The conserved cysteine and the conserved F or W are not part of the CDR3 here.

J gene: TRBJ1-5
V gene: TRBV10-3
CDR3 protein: AISDSGEQPQH

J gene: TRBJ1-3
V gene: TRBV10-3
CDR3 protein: AISETAASGNTIY

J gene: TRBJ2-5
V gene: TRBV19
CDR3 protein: ASSIPGQDLETQY

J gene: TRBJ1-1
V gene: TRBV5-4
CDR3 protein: ASSLEPTLNTEAF

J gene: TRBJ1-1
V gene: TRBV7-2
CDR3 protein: ASSLLFEAAEAF

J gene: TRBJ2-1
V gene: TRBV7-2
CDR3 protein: ASSISGSPYNEQF

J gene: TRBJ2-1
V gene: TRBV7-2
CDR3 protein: ASSSGTSGFNEQF

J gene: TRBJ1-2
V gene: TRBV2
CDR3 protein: ASSEQTANYGYT

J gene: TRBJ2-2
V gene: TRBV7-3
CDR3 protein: ASSTGTGELF

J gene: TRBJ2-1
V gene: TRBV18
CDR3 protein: ASSVAGTSFYNEQF

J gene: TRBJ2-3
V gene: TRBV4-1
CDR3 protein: ASSDGTSGRDTQY

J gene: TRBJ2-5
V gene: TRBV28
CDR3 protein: ASSLTGYQETQY

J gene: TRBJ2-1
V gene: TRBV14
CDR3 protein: ASRLTGTSYNEQF